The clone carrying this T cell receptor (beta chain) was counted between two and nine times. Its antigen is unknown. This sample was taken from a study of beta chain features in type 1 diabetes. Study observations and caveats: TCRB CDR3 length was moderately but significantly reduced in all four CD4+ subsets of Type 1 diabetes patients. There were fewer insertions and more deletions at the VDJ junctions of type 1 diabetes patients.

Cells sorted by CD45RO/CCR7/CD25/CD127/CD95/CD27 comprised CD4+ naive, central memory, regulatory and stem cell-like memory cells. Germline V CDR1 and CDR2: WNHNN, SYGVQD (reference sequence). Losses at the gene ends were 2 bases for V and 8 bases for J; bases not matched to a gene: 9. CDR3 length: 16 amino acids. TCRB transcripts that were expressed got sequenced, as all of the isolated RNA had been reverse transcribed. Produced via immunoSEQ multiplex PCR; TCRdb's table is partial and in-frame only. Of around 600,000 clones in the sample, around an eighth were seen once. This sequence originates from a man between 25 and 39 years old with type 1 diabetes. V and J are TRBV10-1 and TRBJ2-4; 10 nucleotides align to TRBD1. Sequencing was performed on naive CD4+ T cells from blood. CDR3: CASSEGTGVRRDIQYF. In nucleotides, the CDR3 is TGCGCCAGCAGTGAGGGGACAGGGGTGAGGAGGGACATTCAGTACTTC.